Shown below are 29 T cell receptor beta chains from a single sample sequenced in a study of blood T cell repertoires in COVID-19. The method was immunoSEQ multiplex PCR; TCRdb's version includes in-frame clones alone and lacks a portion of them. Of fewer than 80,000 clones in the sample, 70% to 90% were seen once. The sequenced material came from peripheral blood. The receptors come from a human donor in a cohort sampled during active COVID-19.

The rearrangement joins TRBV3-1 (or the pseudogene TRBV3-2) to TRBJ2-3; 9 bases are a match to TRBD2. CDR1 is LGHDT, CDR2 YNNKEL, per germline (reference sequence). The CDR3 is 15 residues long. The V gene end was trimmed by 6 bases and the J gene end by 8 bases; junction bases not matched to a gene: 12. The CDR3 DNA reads TGTGCCAGCAGACTCGGGACTAGCAGATTAGGTACGCAGTATTTT. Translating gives CASRLGTSRLGTQYF.

CDR3 nucleotides: TGTGCCAGCAGTTCAAGGAAAACAGGGAGCTATGGCTACACCTTC. Translating gives CASSSRKTGSYGYTF. This sequence joins TRBV6-5 and TRBJ1-2, with D maybe TRBD1 (6 bases). CDR3 size: 15 residues. V was clipped by 4 bases and J by 4 bases, with 16 bases between them. Germline V lookup: CDR1 MNHEY, CDR2 SVGAGI.

The CDR3 sequence is CASSLRQGRGEQYF. For the CDR3, the DNA is TGTGCCAGCAGCTTGCGACAGGGGAGGGGCGAGCAGTACTTC. The rearrangement links TRBV5-6 to TRBJ2-7; maybe TRBD1 (8 bases). The CDR3 extends over 14 amino acids. CDR1 is SGHDT and CDR2 is YYEEEE in the germline V gene. With 1 base removed from V and 6 bases from J, the gap between germline ends came to 14 bases.

CDR3 region: CASAARGSGNTIYF. CDR3 in DNA: TGTGCCAGTGCGGCAAGGGGCTCTGGAAACACCATATATTTT. This rearrangement joins TRBV19 to TRBJ1-3, with a possible D match to TRBD1 (5 bases). Germline assignment: CDR1 LNHDA and CDR2 SQIVND (reference sequence). CDR3 size: 14 residues. Trimming removed 8 bases at V and 0 bases at J, with 11 bases between.

The CDR3 protein is CASSSVTGKVGGYTF. The CDR3 bases are TGTGCCAGCAGCTCAGTGACAGGGAAAGTGGGTGGCTACACCTTC. The chain recombines TRBV7-2 with TRBJ1-2; TRBD1 matches 7 bases. Trimming cost V 4 bases and J 7 bases; bases outside gene matches: 12. Germline values: CDR1 SGHTA, CDR2 FQGNSA. CDR3 length: 15 amino acids.

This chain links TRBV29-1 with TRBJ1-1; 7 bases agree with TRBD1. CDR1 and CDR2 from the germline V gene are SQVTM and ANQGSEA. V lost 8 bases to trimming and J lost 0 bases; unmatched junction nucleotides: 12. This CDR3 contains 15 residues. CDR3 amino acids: CSTRQGTILNTEAFF. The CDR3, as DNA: TGCAGCACCCGACAGGGTACGATCTTGAACACTGAAGCTTTCTTT.

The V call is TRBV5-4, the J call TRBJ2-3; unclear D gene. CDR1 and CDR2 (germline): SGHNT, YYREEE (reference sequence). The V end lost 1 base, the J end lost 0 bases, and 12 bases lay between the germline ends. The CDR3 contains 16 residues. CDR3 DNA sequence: TGTGCCAGCAGCTTGATATTCGCAGAAAGCACAGATACGCAGTATTTT. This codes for CASSLIFAESTDTQYF.

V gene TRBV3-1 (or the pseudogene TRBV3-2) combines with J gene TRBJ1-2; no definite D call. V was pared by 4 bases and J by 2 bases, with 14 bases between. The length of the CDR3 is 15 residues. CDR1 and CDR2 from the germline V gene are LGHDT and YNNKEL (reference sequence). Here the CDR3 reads CASSPPSPANYGYTF. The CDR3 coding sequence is TGTGCCAGCAGCCCTCCTTCTCCAGCGAACTATGGCTACACCTTC.

This CDR3 reads CASSRGQPGGTDTQYF. The CDR3 DNA is TGCGCCAGCAGCCGGGGACAGCCTGGGGGCACAGATACGCAGTATTTT. This chain links TRBV5-1 with TRBJ2-3, with 7 bases that match TRBD1. CDR3 size: 16 residues. With V trimmed by 4 bases and J by 1 base, 9 bases remained unmatched. CDR1 is SGHRS and CDR2 is YFSETQ in the germline V gene.

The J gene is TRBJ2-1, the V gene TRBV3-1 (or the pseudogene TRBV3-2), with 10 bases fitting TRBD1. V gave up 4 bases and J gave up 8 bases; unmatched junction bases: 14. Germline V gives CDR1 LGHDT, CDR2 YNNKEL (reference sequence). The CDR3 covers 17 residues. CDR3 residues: CASSPRQGARKGHEQFF. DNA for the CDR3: TGTGCCAGCAGCCCCAGACAGGGGGCGAGAAAGGGCCATGAGCAGTTCTTC.

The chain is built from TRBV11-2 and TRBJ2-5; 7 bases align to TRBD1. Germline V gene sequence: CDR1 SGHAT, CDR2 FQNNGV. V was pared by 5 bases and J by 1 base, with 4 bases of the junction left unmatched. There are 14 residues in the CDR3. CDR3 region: CASSIRDSQETQYF. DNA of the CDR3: TGTGCCAGCAGCATAAGGGACAGCCAAGAGACCCAGTACTTC.

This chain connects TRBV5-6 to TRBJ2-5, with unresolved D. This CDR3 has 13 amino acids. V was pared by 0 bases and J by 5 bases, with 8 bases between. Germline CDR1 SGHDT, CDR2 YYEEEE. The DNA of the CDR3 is TGTGCCAGCAGCTTGGGGTCGAGGGAGACCCAGTACTTC. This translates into CASSLGSRETQYF.

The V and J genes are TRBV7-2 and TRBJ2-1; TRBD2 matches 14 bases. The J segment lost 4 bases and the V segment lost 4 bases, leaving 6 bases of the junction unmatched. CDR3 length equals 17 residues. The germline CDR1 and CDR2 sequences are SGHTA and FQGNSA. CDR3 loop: CASSSTGTSGGYNEQFF. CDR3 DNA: TGTGCCAGCAGCTCCACGGGGACTAGCGGGGGTTACAATGAGCAGTTCTTC.

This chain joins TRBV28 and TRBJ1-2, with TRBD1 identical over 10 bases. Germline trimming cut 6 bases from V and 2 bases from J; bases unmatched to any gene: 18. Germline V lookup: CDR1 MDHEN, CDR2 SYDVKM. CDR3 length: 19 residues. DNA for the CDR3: TGTGCCAGCAGAACCCCGCCGGGGGACAGGGGTGGTTTAAACTATGGCTACACCTTC. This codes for CASRTPPGDRGGLNYGYTF.

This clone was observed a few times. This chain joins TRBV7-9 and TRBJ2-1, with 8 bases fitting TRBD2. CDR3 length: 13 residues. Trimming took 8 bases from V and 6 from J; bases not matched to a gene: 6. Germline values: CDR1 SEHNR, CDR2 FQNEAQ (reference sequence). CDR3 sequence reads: CASLQAGANEQFF. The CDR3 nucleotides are TGTGCCAGCCTACAAGCGGGGGCCAATGAGCAGTTCTTC.

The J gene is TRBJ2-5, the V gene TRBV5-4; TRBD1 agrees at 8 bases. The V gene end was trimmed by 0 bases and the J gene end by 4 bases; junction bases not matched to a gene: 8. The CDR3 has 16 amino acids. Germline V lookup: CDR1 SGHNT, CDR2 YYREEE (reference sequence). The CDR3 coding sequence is TGTGCCAGCAGCTTGGCCATTACGCAGGGGGCAGAGACCCAGTACTTC. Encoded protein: CASSLAITQGAETQYF.

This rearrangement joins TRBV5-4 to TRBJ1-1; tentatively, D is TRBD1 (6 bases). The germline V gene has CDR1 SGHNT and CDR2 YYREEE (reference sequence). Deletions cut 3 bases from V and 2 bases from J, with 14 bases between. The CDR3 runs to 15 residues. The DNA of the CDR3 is TGTGCCAGCAGCTCCCCGACAGGTGGAAACACTGAAGCTTTCTTT. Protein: CASSSPTGGNTEAFF.

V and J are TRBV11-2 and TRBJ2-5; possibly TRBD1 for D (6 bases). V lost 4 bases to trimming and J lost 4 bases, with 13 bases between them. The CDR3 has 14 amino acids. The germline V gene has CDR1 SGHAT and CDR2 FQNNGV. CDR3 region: CASSSQGILETQYF. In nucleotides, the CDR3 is TGTGCCAGCAGCTCTCAGGGGATTTTAGAGACCCAGTACTTC. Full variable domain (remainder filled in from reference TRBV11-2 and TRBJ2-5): EAGVAQSPRYKIIEKRQSVAFWCNPISGHATLYWYQQILGQGPKLLIQFQNNGVVDDSQLPKDRFSAERLKGVDSTLKIQPAKLEDSAVYLCASSSQGILETQYFGPGTRLLVL.

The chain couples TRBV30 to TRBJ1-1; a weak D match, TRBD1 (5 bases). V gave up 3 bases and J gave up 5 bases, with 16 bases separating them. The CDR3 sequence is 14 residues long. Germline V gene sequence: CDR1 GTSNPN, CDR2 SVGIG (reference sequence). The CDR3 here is CAWRSQGRNTEAFF. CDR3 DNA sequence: TGTGCCTGGAGGAGCCAGGGAAGAAATACTGAAGCTTTCTTT.

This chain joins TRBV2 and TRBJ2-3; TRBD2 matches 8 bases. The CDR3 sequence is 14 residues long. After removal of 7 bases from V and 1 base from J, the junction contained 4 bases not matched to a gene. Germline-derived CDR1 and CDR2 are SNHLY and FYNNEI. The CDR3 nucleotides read TGTGCCAGCAAATGGCGGGGGGGCACAGATACGCAGTATTTT. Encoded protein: CASKWRGGTDTQYF. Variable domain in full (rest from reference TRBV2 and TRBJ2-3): EPEVTQTPSHQVTQMGQEVILRCVPISNHLYFYWYRQILGQKVEFLVSFYNNEISEKSEIFDDQFSVERPDGSNFTLKIRSTKLEDSAMYFCASKWRGGTDTQYFGPGTRLTVL.

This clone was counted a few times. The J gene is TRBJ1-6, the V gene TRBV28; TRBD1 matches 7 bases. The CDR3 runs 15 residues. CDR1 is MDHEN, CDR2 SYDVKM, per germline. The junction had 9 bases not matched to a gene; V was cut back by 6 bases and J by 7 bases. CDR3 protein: CASRPVTGLNSPLHF. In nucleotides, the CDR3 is TGTGCCAGCAGACCCGTGACAGGGTTGAATTCACCCCTCCACTTT. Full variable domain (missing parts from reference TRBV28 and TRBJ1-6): DVKVTQSSRYLVKRTGEKVFLECVQDMDHENMFWYRQDPGLGLRLIYFSYDVKMKEKGDIPEGYSVSREKKERFSLILESASTNQTSMYLCASRPVTGLNSPLHFGNGTRLTVT.

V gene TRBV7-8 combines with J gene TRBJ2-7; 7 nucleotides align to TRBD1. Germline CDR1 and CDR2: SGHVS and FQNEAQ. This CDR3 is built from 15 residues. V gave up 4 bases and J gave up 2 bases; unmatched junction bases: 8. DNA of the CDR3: TGTGCCAGCAGCTCACCCGAGACAGGGACCTACGAGCAGTACTTC. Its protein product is CASSSPETGTYEQYF.

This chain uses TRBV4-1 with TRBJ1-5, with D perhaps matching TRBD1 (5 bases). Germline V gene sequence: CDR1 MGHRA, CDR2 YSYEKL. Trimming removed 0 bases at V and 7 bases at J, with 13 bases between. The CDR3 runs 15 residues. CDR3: CASSQERGYGQPQHF. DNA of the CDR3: TGCGCCAGCAGCCAAGAACGGGGGTACGGACAGCCCCAGCATTTT.

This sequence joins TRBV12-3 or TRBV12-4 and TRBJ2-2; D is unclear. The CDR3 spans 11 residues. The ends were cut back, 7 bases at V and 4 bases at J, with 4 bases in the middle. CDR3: CASILTGELFF. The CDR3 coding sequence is TGTGCCAGCATTCTCACCGGGGAGCTGTTTTTT.

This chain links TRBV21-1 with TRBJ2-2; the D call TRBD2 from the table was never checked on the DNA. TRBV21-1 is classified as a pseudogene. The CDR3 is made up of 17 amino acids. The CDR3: CASSKSHSAPNTGELFF. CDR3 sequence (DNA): TGTGCCAGCAGCAAATCCCATAGCGCGCCGAACACCGGGGAGCTGTTTTTT.

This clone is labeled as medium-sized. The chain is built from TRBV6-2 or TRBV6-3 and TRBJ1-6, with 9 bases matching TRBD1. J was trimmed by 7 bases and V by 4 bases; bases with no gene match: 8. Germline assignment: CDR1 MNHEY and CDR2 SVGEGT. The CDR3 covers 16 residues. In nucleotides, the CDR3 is TGTGCCAGCAGTTCCGGGCCGGGACAGGGAAATTCACCCCTCCACTTT. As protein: CASSSGPGQGNSPLHF.

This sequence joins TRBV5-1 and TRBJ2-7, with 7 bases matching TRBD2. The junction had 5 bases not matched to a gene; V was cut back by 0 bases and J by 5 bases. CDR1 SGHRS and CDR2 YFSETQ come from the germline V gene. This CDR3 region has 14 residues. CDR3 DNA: TGCGCCAGCAGCTTGGTGGCGGGGGTCCACGAGCAGTACTTC. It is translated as CASSLVAGVHEQYF.

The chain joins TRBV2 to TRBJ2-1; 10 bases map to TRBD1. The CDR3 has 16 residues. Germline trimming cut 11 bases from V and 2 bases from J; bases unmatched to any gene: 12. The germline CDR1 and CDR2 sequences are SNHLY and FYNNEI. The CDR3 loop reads CAGNALDRGPYNEQFF. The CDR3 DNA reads TGTGCCGGCAACGCCTTAGACAGGGGGCCCTACAATGAGCAGTTCTTC.

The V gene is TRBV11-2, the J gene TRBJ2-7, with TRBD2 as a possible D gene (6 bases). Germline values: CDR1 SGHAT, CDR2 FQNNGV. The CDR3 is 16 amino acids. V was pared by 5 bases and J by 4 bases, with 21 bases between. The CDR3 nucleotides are TGTGCCAGCAGCCAATCGGGGGTCCAGGGTGTTTACGAGCAGTACTTC. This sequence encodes CASSQSGVQGVYEQYF.